This T cell receptor beta chain was sequenced in a study of patients and donors after allogeneic stem cell transplantation. TCRdb reanalysed the RT-PCR reads using MiXCR and keeps one entry per CDR3 protein. The data show some 200,000 distinct CDR3 sequences, 41% seen once. CDR3 size: 15 residues. Germline V gene sequence: CDR1 LGHDT, CDR2 YNNKEL (reference sequence). The ends were cut back, 2 bases at V and 1 base at J, with 10 bases in the middle. The sample was blood, either unsorted or a sorted T cell fraction (not recorded which). This chain uses TRBV3-1 with TRBJ2-3; D is unclear. This sequence originates from a human donor who was either an allogeneic HSCT recipient or a stem cell or donor lymphocyte infusion donor (not recorded which). It is not recorded whose cells these are; they may come from a transplant donor. This CDR3 reads CASSQLSPGTDTQYF. The CDR3 DNA sequence: TGTGCCAGCAGCCAACTTTCTCCGGGCACAGATACGCAGTATTTT.